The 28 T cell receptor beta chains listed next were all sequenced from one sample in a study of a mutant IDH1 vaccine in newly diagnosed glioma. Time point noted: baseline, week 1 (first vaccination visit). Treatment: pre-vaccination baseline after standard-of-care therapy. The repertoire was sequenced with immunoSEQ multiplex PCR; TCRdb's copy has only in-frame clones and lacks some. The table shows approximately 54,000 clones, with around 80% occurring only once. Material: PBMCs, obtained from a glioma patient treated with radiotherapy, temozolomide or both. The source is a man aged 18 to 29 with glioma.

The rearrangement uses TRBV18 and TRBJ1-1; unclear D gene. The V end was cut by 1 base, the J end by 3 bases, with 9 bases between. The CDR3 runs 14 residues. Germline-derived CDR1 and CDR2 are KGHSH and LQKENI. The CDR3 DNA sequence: TGTGCCAGCTCACCACGGGCCGGGGACACTGAAGCTTTCTTT. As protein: CASSPRAGDTEAFF. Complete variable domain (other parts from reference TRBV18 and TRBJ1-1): NAGVMQNPRHLVRRRGQEARLRCSPMKGHSHVYWYRQLPEEGLKFMVYLQKENIIDESGMPKERFSAEFPKEGPSILRIQQVVRGDSAAYFCASSPRAGDTEAFFGQGTRLTVV.

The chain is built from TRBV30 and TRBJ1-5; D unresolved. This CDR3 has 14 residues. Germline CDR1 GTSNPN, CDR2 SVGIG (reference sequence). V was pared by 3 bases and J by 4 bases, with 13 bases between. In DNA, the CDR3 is TGTGCCTGGAGCTGGGGTCAGAATAATCAGCCCCAGCATTTT. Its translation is CAWSWGQNNQPQHF.

DNA for the CDR3: TGTGCCAGCAGCCTCCCCGACAGGGATTATTCCGCTTTCTTT. Its protein product is CASSLPDRDYSAFF. V and J are TRBV5-6 and TRBJ1-1, with 7 bases that match TRBD1. V was clipped by 4 bases and J by 11 bases; unmatched bases: 14. Germline-derived CDR1 and CDR2 are SGHDT and YYEEEE. CDR3 length: 14 residues.

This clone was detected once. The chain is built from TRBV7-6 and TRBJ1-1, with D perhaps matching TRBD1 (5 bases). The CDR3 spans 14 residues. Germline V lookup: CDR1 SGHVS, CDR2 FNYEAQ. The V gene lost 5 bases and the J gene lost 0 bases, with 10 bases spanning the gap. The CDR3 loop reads CASSRGGMNTEAFF. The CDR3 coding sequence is TGTGCCAGCAGCCGGGGGGGAATGAACACTGAAGCTTTCTTT. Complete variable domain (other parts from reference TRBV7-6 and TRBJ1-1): GAGVSQSPRYKVTKRGQDVALRCDPISGHVSLYWYRQALGQGPEFLTYFNYEAQQDKSGLPNDRFSAERPEGSISTLTIQRTEQRDSAMYRCASSRGGMNTEAFFGQGTRLTVV.

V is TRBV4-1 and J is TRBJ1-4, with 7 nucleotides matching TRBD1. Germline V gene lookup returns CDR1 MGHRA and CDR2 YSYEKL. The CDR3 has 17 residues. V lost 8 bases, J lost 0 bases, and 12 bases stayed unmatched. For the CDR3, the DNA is TGCGCCAGCCATCGAGGGGACAGAGTAACAACTAATGAAAAACTGTTTTTT. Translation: CASHRGDRVTTNEKLFF.

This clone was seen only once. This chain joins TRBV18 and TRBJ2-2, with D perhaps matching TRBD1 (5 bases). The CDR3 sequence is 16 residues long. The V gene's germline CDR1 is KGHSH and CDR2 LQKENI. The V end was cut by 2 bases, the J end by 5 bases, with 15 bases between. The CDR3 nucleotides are TGTGCCAGCTCACCATCGGACACGGCTCTGACCGGGGAGCTGTTTTTT. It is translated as CASSPSDTALTGELFF.

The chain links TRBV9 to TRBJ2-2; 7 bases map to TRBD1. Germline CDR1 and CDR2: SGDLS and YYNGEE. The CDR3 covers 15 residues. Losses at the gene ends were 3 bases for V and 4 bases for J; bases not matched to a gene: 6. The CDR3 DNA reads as TGTGCCAGCAGCGCCGAGTACAGGGGCACCGGGGAGCTGTTTTTT. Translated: CASSAEYRGTGELFF.

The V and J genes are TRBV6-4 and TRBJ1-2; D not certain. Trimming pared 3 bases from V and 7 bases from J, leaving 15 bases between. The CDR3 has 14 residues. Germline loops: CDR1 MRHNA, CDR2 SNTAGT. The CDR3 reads CASSESTEAGGYTF. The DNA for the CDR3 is TGTGCCAGCAGTGAGTCGACTGAGGCGGGTGGCTACACCTTC.

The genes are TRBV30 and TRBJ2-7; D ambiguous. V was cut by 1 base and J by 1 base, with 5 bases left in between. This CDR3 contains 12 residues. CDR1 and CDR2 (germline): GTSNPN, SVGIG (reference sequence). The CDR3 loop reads CAWSDTSYEQYF. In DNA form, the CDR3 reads TGTGCCTGGAGTGACACTTCCTACGAGCAGTACTTC.

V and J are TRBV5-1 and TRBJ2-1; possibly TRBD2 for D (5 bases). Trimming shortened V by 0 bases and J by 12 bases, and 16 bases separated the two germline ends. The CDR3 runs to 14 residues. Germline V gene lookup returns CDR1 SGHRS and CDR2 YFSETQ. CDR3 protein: CASSLEGSVGSQFF. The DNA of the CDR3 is TGCGCCAGCAGCTTGGAGGGTAGCGTGGGTTCGCAGTTCTTC.

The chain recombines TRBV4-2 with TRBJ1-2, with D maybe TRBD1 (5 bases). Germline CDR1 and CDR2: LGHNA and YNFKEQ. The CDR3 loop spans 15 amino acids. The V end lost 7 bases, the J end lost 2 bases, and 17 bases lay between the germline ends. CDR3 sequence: CASIISQGMNYGYTF. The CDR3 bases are TGTGCCAGCATCATCTCGCAGGGCATGAACTATGGCTACACCTTC.

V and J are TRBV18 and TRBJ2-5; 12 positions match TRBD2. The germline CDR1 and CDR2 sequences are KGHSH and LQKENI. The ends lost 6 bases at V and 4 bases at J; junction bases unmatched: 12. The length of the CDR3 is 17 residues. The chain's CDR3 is CASSYSSGRAGGETQYF. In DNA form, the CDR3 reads TGTGCCAGCTCCTATTCTAGCGGGAGGGCCGGAGGAGAGACCCAGTACTTC.

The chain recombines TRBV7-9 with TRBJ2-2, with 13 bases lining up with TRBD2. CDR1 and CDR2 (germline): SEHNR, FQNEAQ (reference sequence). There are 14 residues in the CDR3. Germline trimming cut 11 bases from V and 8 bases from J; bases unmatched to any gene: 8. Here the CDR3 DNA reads TGTGCCGCACTAGCGGGAGGGCCCGAGGGGGAGCTGTTTTTT. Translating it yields CAALAGGPEGELFF.

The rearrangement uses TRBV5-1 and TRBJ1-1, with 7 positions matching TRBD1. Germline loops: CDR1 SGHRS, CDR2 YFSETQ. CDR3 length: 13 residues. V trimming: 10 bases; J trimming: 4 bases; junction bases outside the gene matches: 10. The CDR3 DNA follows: TGCGCCTCTAGACAGGGCGGGGGCACTGAAGCTTTCTTT. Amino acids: CASRQGGGTEAFF.

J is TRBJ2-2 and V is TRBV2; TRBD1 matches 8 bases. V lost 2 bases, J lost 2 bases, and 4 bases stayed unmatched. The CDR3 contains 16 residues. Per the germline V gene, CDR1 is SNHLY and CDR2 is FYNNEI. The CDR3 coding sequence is TGTGCCAGCAGTGAATGGCAGGGGGCTAACACCGGGGAGCTGTTTTTT. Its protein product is CASSEWQGANTGELFF.

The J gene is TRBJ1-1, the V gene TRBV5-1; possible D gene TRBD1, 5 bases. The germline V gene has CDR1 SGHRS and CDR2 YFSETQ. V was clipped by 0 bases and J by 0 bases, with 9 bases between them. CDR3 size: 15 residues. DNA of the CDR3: TGCGCCAGCAGCTTGGATGCGGGGCTGAACACTGAAGCTTTCTTT. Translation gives CASSLDAGLNTEAFF.

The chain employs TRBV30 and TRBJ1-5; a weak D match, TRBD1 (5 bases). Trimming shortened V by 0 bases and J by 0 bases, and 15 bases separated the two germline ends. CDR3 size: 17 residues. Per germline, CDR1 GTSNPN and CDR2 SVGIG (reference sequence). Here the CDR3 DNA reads TGTGCCTGGAGTGTAAGGGGCGGGGCCTTTAGCAATCAGCCCCAGCATTTT. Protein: CAWSVRGGAFSNQPQHF.

CDR3 loop: CASSLQVGNTEAFF. The CDR3 nucleotides are TGCGCCAGCAGCTTACAGGTTGGGAACACTGAAGCTTTCTTT. This chain connects TRBV5-1 to TRBJ1-1; D may be TRBD1 (5 bases). CDR1 and CDR2 from the germline V gene are SGHRS and YFSETQ. The CDR3 runs 14 residues. V was clipped by 2 bases and J by 1 base, with 9 bases between them. Combining the CDR3 with reference TRBV5-1 and TRBJ1-1 gives the whole variable domain KAGVTQTPRYLIKTRGQQVTLSCSPISGHRSVSWYQQTPGQGLQFLFEYFSETQRNKGNFPGRFSGRQFSNSRSEMNVSTLELGDSALYLCASSLQVGNTEAFFGQGTRLTVV.

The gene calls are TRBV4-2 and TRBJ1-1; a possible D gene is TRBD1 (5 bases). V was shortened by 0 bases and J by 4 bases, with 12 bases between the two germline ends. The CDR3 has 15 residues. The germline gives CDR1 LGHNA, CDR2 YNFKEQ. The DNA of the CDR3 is TGTGCCAGCAGCCAAGATCTCGGGGGTTTCACTGAAGCTTTCTTT. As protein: CASSQDLGGFTEAFF.

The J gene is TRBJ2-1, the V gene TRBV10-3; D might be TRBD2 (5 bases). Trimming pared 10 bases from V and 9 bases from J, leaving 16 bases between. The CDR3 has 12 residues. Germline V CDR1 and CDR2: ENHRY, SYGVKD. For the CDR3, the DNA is TGTGCCACCCGTGAGGGTTCCGGTGAGCAGTTCTTC. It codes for CATREGSGEQFF.

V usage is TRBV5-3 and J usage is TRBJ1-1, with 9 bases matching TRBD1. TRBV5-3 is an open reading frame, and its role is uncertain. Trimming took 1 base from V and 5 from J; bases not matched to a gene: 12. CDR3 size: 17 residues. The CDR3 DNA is TGTGCCAGAAGCTTGAAAATAGGACAGGGGTTTGTAACTGAAGCTTTCTTT. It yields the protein CARSLKIGQGFVTEAFF.

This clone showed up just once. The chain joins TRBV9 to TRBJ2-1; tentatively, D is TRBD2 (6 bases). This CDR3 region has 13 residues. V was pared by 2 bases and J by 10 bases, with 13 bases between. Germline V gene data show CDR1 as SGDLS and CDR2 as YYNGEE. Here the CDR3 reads CASSVGDLYEQFF. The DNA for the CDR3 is TGTGCCAGCAGCGTCGGGGACTTGTACGAGCAGTTCTTC. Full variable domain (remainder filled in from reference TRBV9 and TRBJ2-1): DSGVTQTPKHLITATGQRVTLRCSPRSGDLSVYWYQQSLDQGLQFLIQYYNGEERAKGNILERFSAQQFPDLHSELNLSSLELGDSALYFCASSVGDLYEQFFGPGTRLTVL.

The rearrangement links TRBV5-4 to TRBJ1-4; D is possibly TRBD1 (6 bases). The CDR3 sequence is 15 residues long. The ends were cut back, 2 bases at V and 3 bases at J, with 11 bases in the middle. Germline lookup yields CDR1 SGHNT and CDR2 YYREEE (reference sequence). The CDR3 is CASSFGGRANEKLFF. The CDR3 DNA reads TGTGCCAGCAGCTTCGGGGGCCGTGCTAATGAAAAACTGTTTTTT.

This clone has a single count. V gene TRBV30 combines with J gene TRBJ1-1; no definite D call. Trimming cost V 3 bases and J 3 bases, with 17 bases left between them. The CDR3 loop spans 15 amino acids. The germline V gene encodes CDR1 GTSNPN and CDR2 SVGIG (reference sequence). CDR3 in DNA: TGTGCCTGGAGATACGCCGGGGTGCGGTACACTGAAGCTTTCTTT. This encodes CAWRYAGVRYTEAFF.

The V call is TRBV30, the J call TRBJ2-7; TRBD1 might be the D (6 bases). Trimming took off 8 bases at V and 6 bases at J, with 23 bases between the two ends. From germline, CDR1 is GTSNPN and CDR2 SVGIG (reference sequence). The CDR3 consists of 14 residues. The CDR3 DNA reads TGTGCCACATCTGGATGGTCAGGGGACGGCGAGCAGTACTTC. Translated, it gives CATSGWSGDGEQYF.

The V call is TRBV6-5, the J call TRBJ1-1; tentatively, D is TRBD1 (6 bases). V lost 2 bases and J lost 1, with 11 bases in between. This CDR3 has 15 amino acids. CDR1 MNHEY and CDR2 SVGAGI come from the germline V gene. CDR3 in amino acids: CASSYVRTANTEAFF. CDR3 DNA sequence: TGTGCCAGCAGTTACGTCCGGACAGCGAACACTGAAGCTTTCTTT.

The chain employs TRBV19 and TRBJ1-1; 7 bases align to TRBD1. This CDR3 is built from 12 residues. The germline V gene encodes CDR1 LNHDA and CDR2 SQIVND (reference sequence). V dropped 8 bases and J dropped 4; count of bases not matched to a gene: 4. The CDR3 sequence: CASRQGGTEAFF. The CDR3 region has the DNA TGTGCCAGTCGTCAGGGGGGCACTGAAGCTTTCTTT.

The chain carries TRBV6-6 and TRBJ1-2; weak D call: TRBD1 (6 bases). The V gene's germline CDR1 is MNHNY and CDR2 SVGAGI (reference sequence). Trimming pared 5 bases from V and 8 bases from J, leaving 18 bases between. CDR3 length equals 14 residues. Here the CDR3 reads CASSTDRPRVGYTF. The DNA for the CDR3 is TGTGCCAGCAGTACCGACAGGCCCCGGGTAGGCTACACCTTC.